One T cell receptor beta chain is described in this entry. TCRdb's copy holds only in-frame clones and misses some; the assay was immunoSEQ multiplex PCR. Of 50,000 or so clones listed, 91% are singletons. The sample originates from a study of blood T cell repertoires in COVID-19. The CDR3 is 15 residues long. Germline V gene data show CDR1 as MNHNY and CDR2 as SVGAGI (reference sequence). V was clipped by 6 bases and J by 0 bases, with 9 bases between them. This receptor was taken from a man between 65 and 80 years old with active COVID-19. Sequenced material: peripheral blood. The chain uses TRBV6-6 and TRBJ2-6; D is perhaps TRBD1 (5 bases). CDR3 region: CASRTDSSGANVLTF. CDR3 sequence (DNA): TGTGCCAGCAGGACAGACTCCTCTGGGGCCAACGTCCTGACTTTC.